This passage covers 22 T cell receptor beta chains from one sample sequenced in a study of T cell repertoires in cytomegalovirus infection. MiXCR was run by TCRdb on the reads, yielding one entry per CDR3 protein. The profile shows 300,000 to 400,000 distinct CDR3 sequences, approximately 25% of them singletons. Their recognized antigens are unknown. This specimen was cultured PBMCs, taken from culture after CMV antigen stimulation. The source of these receptors is a human donor in good health (CMV status not recorded). Some clones in this sample may be carry-over from other donors' samples.

V gene TRBV30 combines with J gene TRBJ2-5; 7 nucleotides match TRBD2. V was pared by 2 bases and J by 5 bases, with 2 bases of the junction left unmatched. Germline CDR1 is GTSNPN and CDR2 is SVGIG (reference sequence). CDR3 size: 12 residues. CDR3 bases: TGTGCCTGGAGTATACTAGCGGAGACCCAGTACTTC. This gives the protein CAWSILAETQYF.

The chain joins TRBV19 to TRBJ2-3; 7 bases line up with TRBD2. Germline trimming cut 4 bases from V and 2 bases from J; bases unmatched to any gene: 6. The CDR3 runs to 15 residues. CDR1 and CDR2 from the germline V gene are LNHDA and SQIVND (reference sequence). This CDR3 is CASSKQAGNTDTQYF. The CDR3 region has the DNA TGTGCCAGTAGTAAACAAGCGGGAAACACAGATACGCAGTATTTT.

The chain uses TRBV12-3 or TRBV12-4 and TRBJ1-1; a possible D gene is TRBD1 (6 bases). With 1 base removed from V and 5 bases from J, the gap between germline ends came to 8 bases. The CDR3 loop spans 13 amino acids. In nucleotides, the CDR3 is TGTGCCAGCAGTTTAGGACAGGAGACTGAAGCTTTCTTT. It is translated as CASSLGQETEAFF.

The sample holds many counts of this clonotype. This chain links TRBV7-2 with TRBJ2-3; 10 bases match TRBD2. Germline values: CDR1 SGHTA, CDR2 FQGNSA. The CDR3 runs 14 residues. Trimming removed 10 bases from V and 2 bases from J; junction bases left unmatched: 6. The CDR3 nucleotides are TGTGCCACCAAACTAGCGGGGATCACAGATACGCAGTATTTT. It specifies CATKLAGITDTQYF.

The sample holds a few counts of this clonotype. The rearrangement uses TRBV27 and TRBJ1-1; D remains unclear. Germline V lookup: CDR1 MNHEY, CDR2 SMNVEV (reference sequence). The V and J ends lost 6 bases and 1 base respectively, with 12 bases between them. The CDR3 length is 14 residues. CDR3 in DNA: TGTGCCAGCAGCCTCTCAGTAGGGAACACTGAAGCTTTCTTT. Protein: CASSLSVGNTEAFF.

This clonotype has just a few counts. The genes are TRBV18 and TRBJ2-7; TRBD1 matches 7 bases. V was pared by 0 bases and J by 4 bases, with 3 bases of the junction left unmatched. In germline, CDR1 is KGHSH, CDR2 LQKENI. The CDR3 is 14 amino acids. As DNA, the CDR3 is TGTGCCAGCTCACCACCGGGACAGAGGTACGAGCAGTACTTC. The encoded protein is CASSPPGQRYEQYF.

This clonotype was seen a few times. This chain connects TRBV5-1 to TRBJ2-1; D is uncertain. Per the germline V gene, CDR1 is SGHRS and CDR2 is YFSETQ. V was pared by 4 bases and J by 9 bases, with 29 bases between. CDR3 length: 18 amino acids. The CDR3 coding sequence is TGCGCCAGCAGCGTTACGCCCCCTGACAATTTTCAGATGGGTGAGCAGTTCTTC. Translated, it gives CASSVTPPDNFQMGEQFF.

The chain links TRBV5-1 to TRBJ2-1; D may be TRBD2 (6 bases). The germline gives CDR1 SGHRS, CDR2 YFSETQ. V gave up 4 bases and J gave up 9 bases, with 11 bases separating them. The CDR3 covers 12 residues. The CDR3 loop is CASSPQAGEQFF. The CDR3 DNA is TGCGCCAGCAGCCCGCAAGCGGGTGAGCAGTTCTTC. Combining the CDR3 with reference TRBV5-1 and TRBJ2-1 gives the whole variable domain KAGVTQTPRYLIKTRGQQVTLSCSPISGHRSVSWYQQTPGQGLQFLFEYFSETQRNKGNFPGRFSGRQFSNSRSEMNVSTLELGDSALYLCASSPQAGEQFFGPGTRLTVL.

The CDR3 nucleotides read TGTGCCAGCAGCTTGACAGATATCCAAGAGACCCAGTACTTC. Its translation: CASSLTDIQETQYF. The V gene is TRBV7-4, the J gene TRBJ2-5; D is perhaps TRBD1 (5 bases). V lost 3 bases to trimming and J lost 1 base, with 9 bases between them. Germline CDR1 is SGHVT and CDR2 is SQSDAQ. This CDR3 is built from 14 residues.

This clonotype occurred many times. V and J are TRBV6-5 and TRBJ1-1; 7 positions agree with TRBD1. The V gene's germline CDR1 is MNHEY and CDR2 SVGAGI. V shed 6 bases, J shed 1 base, and the junction held 5 bases outside the gene matches. This CDR3 has 14 amino acids. CDR3 nucleotide sequence: TGTGCCAGCAGCAGAGGGACAGCGAACACTGAAGCTTTCTTT. Its protein is CASSRGTANTEAFF.

This clonotype was observed a handful of times. This rearrangement joins TRBV7-2 to TRBJ2-7; tentatively, D is TRBD1 (7 bases). The CDR3 consists of 15 residues. V lost 3 bases and J lost 0, with 12 bases in between. CDR1 and CDR2 from the germline V gene are SGHTA and FQGNSA. This CDR3 is CASSFTRDSSYEQYF. CDR3 bases: TGTGCCAGCAGCTTTACGCGGGACAGCTCCTACGAGCAGTACTTC.

The chain carries TRBV6-2 or TRBV6-3 and TRBJ1-1, with a weak D call TRBD1 (5 bases). V was shortened by 6 bases and J by 4 bases, with 15 bases between the two germline ends. Germline values: CDR1 MNHEY, CDR2 SVGEGT. The CDR3 runs 14 residues. The DNA for the CDR3 is TGTGCCAGCAGCGACAGATCATATGGCACTGAAGCTTTCTTT. Its translation is CASSDRSYGTEAFF.

This chain joins TRBV29-1 and TRBJ2-5, with 8 bases that match TRBD2. V gave up 2 bases and J gave up 5 bases; unmatched junction bases: 1. The germline CDR1 and CDR2 sequences are SQVTM and ANQGSEA. The CDR3 length is 12 residues. Here the CDR3 reads CSVESGGETQYF. CDR3 DNA sequence: TGCAGCGTTGAATCGGGAGGGGAGACCCAGTACTTC.

There are a few counts of this clonotype. The chain combines TRBV6-2 or TRBV6-3 with TRBJ1-1; D ambiguous. V was cut by 5 bases and J by 1 base, with 11 bases left in between. The CDR3 covers 14 residues. Germline lookup yields CDR1 MNHEY and CDR2 SVGEGT. The CDR3 DNA is TGTGCCAGCAGTGGTTGGACCGAGAACACTGAAGCTTTCTTT. This encodes CASSGWTENTEAFF.

This clonotype was counted only a few times. The V call is TRBV28, the J call TRBJ2-3; D is perhaps TRBD1 (5 bases). The V and J ends lost 6 bases and 6 bases respectively, with 13 bases between them. The V gene's germline CDR1 is MDHEN and CDR2 SYDVKM. The CDR3 is made up of 13 amino acids. In DNA, the CDR3 is TGTGCCAGCAGAAGACAGTCAGGGGATACGCAGTATTTT. This encodes CASRRQSGDTQYF.

This clonotype was counted at least ten times. The chain recombines TRBV12-3 or TRBV12-4 with TRBJ2-1; weak D call: TRBD2 (6 bases). This CDR3 spans 12 amino acids. V lost 6 bases and J 4 bases, leaving 7 bases between the germline ends. The CDR3 reads CASSLAYNEQFF. In DNA form, the CDR3 reads TGTGCCAGCAGCCTAGCGTACAATGAGCAGTTCTTC.

V usage is TRBV7-2 and J usage is TRBJ2-4; D gene unclear. Deletions cut 7 bases from V and 8 bases from J, with 15 bases between. Germline loops: CDR1 SGHTA, CDR2 FQGNSA. The CDR3 covers 13 residues. In nucleotides, the CDR3 is TGTGCCAGCACTCTAAAGGGTAGGGACATTCAGTACTTC. As protein: CASTLKGRDIQYF. Variable domain in full (rest from reference TRBV7-2 and TRBJ2-4): GAGVSQSPSNKVTEKGKDVELRCDPISGHTALYWYRQSLGQGLEFLIYFQGNSAPDKSGLPSDRFSAERTGGSVSTLTIQRTQQEDSAVYLCASTLKGRDIQYFGAGTRLSVL.

There are a few counts of this clonotype. This chain connects TRBV28 to TRBJ2-3; D not resolved. V dropped 4 bases and J dropped 0 bases, with 8 bases sitting between them. The germline V gene has CDR1 MDHEN and CDR2 SYDVKM. The CDR3 has 14 amino acids. In DNA, the CDR3 is TGTGCCAGCAGTTCCGCCCCGAGCACAGATACGCAGTATTTT. This codes for CASSSAPSTDTQYF. Full variable domain (missing parts from reference TRBV28 and TRBJ2-3): DVKVTQSSRYLVKRTGEKVFLECVQDMDHENMFWYRQDPGLGLRLIYFSYDVKMKEKGDIPEGYSVSREKKERFSLILESASTNQTSMYLCASSSAPSTDTQYFGPGTRLTVL.

The table lists this clonotype with a few counts. This rearrangement joins TRBV20-1 to TRBJ2-7; 7 nucleotides align to TRBD2. The V segment lost 4 bases and the J segment 0 bases; nucleotides outside the gene matches: 9. The germline gives CDR1 DFQATT, CDR2 SNEGSKA (reference sequence). The CDR3 is made up of 15 amino acids. CDR3 protein: CSATSGGGSSYEQYF. Written as DNA, the CDR3 is TGCAGTGCTACGTCGGGGGGAGGAAGCTCCTACGAGCAGTACTTC.

The chain couples TRBV9 to TRBJ1-2, with 7 bases aligning to TRBD1. V trimming: 4 bases; J trimming: 0 bases; junction bases outside the gene matches: 6. CDR3 size: 15 residues. Looked up from germline, CDR1 is SGDLS and CDR2 is YYNGEE. CDR3 amino acids: CASSPTGQPNYGYTF. Here the CDR3 DNA reads TGTGCCAGCAGCCCCACGGGACAGCCTAACTATGGCTACACCTTC.

This chain uses TRBV12-3 or TRBV12-4 with TRBJ1-3; no clear D. Trimming cost V 8 bases and J 3 bases, with 17 bases left between them. The CDR3 contains 15 residues. CDR3 amino acids: CASGRRSGIGNTIYF. DNA of the CDR3: TGTGCCAGCGGCCGTCGATCCGGGATTGGAAACACCATATATTTT.

This clonotype was picked up a small number of times. The chain couples TRBV20-1 to TRBJ2-1; no definite D call. V was trimmed by 5 bases and J by 8 bases, leaving 16 bases between them. Germline V gene lookup returns CDR1 DFQATT and CDR2 SNEGSKA (reference sequence). This CDR3 contains 13 residues. CDR3 DNA sequence: TGCAGTGCTGGCGACTCGGGTCGCTATGAGCAGTTCTTC. This gives the protein CSAGDSGRYEQFF.